The present TCR beta chain was sequenced within a study of Ad26.COV2.S vaccination and SARS-CoV-2 variants. General study findings and limits: It was reported that spike-specific CD8+ and CD4+ T cell responses were substantially broad after vaccination. Vaccinees showed greater spike-specific TCR breadth than placebo recipients. Whether participants received vaccine or placebo, their non-spike TCR breadth was similar.

V was shortened by 2 bases and J by 2 bases, with 7 bases between the two germline ends. The CDR3 sequence is 15 residues long. Germline-derived CDR1 and CDR2 are LNHDA and SQIVND (reference sequence). Data came from immunoSEQ multiplex PCR; TCRdb stores just in-frame clones and leaves some out. The data contain 40,000 to 55,000 clones, approximately 83% of them seen just once; the ten biggest clones take up approximately 44%. As regards this clone: Its target is not known.

This TCR was recovered from a human donor who had recovered from COVID-19. The sample was peripheral blood, taken after recovery from COVID-19. This rearrangement joins TRBV19 to TRBJ2-6, with a weak D call TRBD2 (6 bases). CDR3 sequence: CASSIREAGANVLTF. CDR3 nucleotides: TGTGCCAGTAGTATAAGGGAGGCTGGGGCCAACGTCCTGACTTTC.